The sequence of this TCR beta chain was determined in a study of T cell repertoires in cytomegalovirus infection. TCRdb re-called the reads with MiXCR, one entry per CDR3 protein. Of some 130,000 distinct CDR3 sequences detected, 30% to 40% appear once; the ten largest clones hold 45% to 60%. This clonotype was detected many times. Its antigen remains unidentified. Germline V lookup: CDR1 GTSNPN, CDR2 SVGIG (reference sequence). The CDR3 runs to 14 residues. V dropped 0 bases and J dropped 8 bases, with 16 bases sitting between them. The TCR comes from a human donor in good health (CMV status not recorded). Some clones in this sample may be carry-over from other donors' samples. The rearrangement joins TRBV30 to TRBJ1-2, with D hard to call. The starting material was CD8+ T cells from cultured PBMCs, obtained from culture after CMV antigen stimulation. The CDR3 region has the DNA TGTGCCTGGAGTGTCCGGACGCCCTTAGGAGGCTACACCTTC. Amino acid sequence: CAWSVRTPLGGYTF.